This T cell receptor beta chain was sequenced during a study of blood T cell repertoires in COVID-19. Study-wide context: T cells, B-cell-depleted T cells, or PBMCs supplied cDNA or gDNA.

Some clones are missing from TCRdb's copy, which holds only in-frame ones; the method was immunoSEQ multiplex PCR. The table has over 200,000 clones, about 79% seen once. V lost 1 base to trimming and J lost 7 bases; unmatched junction nucleotides: 3. The CDR3 consists of 15 residues. The germline CDR1 and CDR2 sequences are MGHRA and YSYEKL. The J gene is TRBJ1-4, the V gene TRBV4-1, with 10 bases that match TRBD1. The clonotype originates from a man in his forties who had recovered from COVID-19. The material sequenced was peripheral blood. The CDR3 here is CASSQGGDRGEKLFF. As DNA, the CDR3 is TGCGCCAGCAGCCAAGGGGGGGACAGGGGTGAAAAACTGTTTTTT.